A single T cell receptor (beta chain) is shown here with its context. Its antigen is unknown. One entry per CDR3 protein, called by TCRdb with MiXCR from the 5' RACE reads. The table has roughly 540,000 distinct CDR3 sequences, 20% to 25% seen once. The data derive from a study of identical twins. Every donor was a healthy Caucasian. Germline V gene data show CDR1 as SGHRS and CDR2 as YFSETQ. The V gene lost 0 bases and the J gene lost 4 bases, with 16 bases spanning the gap. The length of the CDR3 is 16 residues. Study-wide findings and caveats: Out-of-frame alpha sequences shared by twins showed excess low generation probability.

This sample also belongs to another study, concerning T cells expressing NK-cell markers. According to that study: Sorted CD3+CD56+NKG2C+, CD3+CD56+NKG2C- and CD3+CD56-NKG2C+ T-cell subsets were beta-chain profiled.

This chain joins TRBV5-1 and TRBJ2-5; D is uncertain. The sequencing sample was made of CD4+ T cells sorted from blood. This clonotype was obtained from a woman aged 18-29 years in good health. Here the CDR3 reads CASSLAADTRGETQYF. CDR3 bases: TGCGCCAGCAGCTTGGCCGCGGATACTCGTGGAGAGACCCAGTACTTC.